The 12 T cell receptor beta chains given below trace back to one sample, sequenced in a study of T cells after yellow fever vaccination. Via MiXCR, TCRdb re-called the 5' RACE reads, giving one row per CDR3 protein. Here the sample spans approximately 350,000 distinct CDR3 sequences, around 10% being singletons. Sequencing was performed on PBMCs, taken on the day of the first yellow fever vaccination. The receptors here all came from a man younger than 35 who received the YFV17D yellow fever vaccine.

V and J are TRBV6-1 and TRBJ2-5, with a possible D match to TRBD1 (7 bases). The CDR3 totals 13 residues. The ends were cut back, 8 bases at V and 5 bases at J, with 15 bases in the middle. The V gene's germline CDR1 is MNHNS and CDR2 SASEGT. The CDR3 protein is CASGQGGVETQYF. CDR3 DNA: TGTGCCAGCGGCCAGGGGGGTGTGGAGACCCAGTACTTC.

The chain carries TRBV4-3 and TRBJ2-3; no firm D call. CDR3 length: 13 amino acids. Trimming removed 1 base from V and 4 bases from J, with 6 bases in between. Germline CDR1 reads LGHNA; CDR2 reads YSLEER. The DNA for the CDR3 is TGCGCCAGCAGCCAAGGGAAAGCAGATACGCAGTATTTT. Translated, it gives CASSQGKADTQYF.

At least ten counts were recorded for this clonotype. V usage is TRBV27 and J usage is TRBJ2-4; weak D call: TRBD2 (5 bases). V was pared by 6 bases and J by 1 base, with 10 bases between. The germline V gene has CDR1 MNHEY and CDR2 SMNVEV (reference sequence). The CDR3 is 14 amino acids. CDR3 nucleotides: TGTGCCAGCAGGAGGGCTTCGGCCAAAAACATTCAGTACTTC. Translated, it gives CASRRASAKNIQYF.

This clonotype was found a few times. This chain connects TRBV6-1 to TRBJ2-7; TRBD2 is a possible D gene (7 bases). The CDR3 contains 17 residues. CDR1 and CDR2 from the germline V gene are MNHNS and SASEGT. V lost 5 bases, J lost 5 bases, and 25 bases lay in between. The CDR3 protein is CASSPPWSDGGRDEQYF. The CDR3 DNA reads TGTGCCAGCAGTCCCCCTTGGTCAGACGGGGGGCGGGACGAGCAGTACTTC.

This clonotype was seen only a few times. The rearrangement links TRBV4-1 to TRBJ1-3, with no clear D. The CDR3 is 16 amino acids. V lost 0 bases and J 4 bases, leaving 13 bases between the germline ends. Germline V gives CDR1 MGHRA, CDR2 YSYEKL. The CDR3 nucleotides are TGCGCCAGCAGCCAAGATTGGCAGAATCGGGGAAACACCATATATTTT. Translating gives CASSQDWQNRGNTIYF.

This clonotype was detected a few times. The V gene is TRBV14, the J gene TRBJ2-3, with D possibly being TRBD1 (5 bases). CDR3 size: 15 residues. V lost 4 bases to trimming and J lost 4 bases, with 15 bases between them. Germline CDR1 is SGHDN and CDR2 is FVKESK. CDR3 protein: CASSPHGAAADTQYF. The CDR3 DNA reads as TGTGCCAGCAGCCCTCATGGGGCTGCAGCAGATACGCAGTATTTT. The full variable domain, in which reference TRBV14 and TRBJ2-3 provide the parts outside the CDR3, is EAGVTQFPSHSVIEKGQTVTLRCDPISGHDNLYWYRRVMGKEIKFLLHFVKESKQDESGMPNNRFLAERTGGTYSTLKVQPAELEDSGVYFCASSPHGAAADTQYFGPGTRLTVL.

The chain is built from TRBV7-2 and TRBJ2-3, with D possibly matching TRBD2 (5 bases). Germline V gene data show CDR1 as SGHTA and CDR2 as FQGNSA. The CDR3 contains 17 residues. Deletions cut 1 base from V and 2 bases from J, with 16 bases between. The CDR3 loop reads CASSLVPRGALTDTQYF. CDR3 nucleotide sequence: TGTGCCAGCAGCTTAGTTCCACGGGGAGCACTCACAGATACGCAGTATTTT.

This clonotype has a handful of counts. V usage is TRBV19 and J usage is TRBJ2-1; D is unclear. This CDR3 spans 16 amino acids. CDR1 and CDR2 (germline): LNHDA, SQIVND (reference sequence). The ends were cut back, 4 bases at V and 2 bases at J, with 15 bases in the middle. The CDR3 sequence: CASSRLGASPYNEQFF. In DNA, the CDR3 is TGTGCCAGTAGTAGGCTCGGAGCGAGCCCCTACAATGAGCAGTTCTTC. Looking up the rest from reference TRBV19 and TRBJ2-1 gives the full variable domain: DGGITQSPKYLFRKEGQNVTLSCEQNLNHDAMYWYRQDPGQGLRLIYYSQIVNDFQKGDIAEGYSVSREKKESFPLTVTSAQKNPTAFYLCASSRLGASPYNEQFFGPGTRLTVL.

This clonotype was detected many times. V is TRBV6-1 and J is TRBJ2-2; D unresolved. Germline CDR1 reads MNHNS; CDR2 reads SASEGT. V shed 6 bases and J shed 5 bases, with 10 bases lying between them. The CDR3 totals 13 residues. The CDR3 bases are TGTGCCAGCAGCCCCAGGCGAACCGGGGAGCTGTTTTTT. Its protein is CASSPRRTGELFF.

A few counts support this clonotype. CDR3 loop: CASRGTGIGNQPQHF. CDR3 nucleotide sequence: TGTGCCAGCAGGGGGACAGGGATAGGCAATCAGCCCCAGCATTTT. The chain uses TRBV4-2 and TRBJ1-5; 9 nucleotides match TRBD1. The CDR3 consists of 15 residues. CDR1 is LGHNA, CDR2 YNFKEQ, per germline. V was clipped by 6 bases and J by 2 bases; unmatched bases: 5.

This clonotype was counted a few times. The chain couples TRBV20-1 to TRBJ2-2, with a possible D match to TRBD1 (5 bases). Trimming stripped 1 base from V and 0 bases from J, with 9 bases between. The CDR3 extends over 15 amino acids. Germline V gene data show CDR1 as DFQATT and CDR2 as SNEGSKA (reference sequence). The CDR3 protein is CSARAWTSNTGELFF. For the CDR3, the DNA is TGCAGTGCTAGAGCCTGGACATCGAACACCGGGGAGCTGTTTTTT.

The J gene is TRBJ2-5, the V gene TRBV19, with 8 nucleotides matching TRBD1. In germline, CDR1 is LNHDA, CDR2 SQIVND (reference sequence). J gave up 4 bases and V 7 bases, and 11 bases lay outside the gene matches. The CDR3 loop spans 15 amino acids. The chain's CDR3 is CASTQSGQGGETQYF. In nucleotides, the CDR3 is TGTGCCAGTACCCAGTCCGGACAGGGAGGAGAGACCCAGTACTTC.